This T cell receptor beta chain was found in a study of T cell responses to AZD1222 COVID-19 vaccine. Study findings and constraints: Increases in Spike-specific TCR breadth and depth were seen after two AZD1222 doses. Within unmutated variant regions lay the reported targets of nearly half of spike-specific TCRs. Most donors were white British and more were female, and clonal diversity was possibly underestimated.

Data came from immunoSEQ multiplex PCR; TCRdb stores just in-frame clones and leaves some out. Here the sample spans approximately 120,000 clones, more than 85% being singletons. Remarks on this clone: The antigen is not known.

Sequenced material: peripheral blood, taken on day 0 of MenACWY control vaccination. This clonotype was obtained from an adult in good health.

This CDR3 reads CSASPGGEQYF. In nucleotides, the CDR3 is TGCAGTGCTAGCCCAGGGGGCGAGCAGTACTTC. The V gene is TRBV20-1, the J gene TRBJ2-7, with 7 bases fitting TRBD1. The V gene end was trimmed by 3 bases and the J gene end by 6 bases; junction bases not matched to a gene: 2. The CDR3 is made up of 11 amino acids. The V gene's germline CDR1 is DFQATT and CDR2 SNEGSKA (reference sequence).